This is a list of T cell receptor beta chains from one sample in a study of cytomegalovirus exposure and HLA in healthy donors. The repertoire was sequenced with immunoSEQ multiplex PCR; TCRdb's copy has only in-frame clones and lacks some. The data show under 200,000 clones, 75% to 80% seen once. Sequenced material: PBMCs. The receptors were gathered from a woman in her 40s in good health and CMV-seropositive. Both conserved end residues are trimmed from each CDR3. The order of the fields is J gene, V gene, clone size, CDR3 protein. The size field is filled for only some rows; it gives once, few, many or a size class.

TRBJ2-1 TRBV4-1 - ASSQENRVAEQF
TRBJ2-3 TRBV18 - ASSPGLAGPTDTQY
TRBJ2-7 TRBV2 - ASSTTGSEQY
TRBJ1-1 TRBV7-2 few ASSLTTNTEAF
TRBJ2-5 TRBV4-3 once ASSLLSGPQETQY
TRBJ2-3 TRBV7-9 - ASSLGLASDTQY
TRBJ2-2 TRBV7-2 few ASSSQRGGATGELF
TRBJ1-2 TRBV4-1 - ASSQEGGRGYT
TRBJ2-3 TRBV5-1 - ASSSGQIADTQY
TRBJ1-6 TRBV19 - ASSITGVYSPLH
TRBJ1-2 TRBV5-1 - ASSLVQGERT
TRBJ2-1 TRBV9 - ASSAPGTSGGNEQF
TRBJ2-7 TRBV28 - ASSRQVSYEQY
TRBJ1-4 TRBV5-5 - ASSLYPRQGRVYEKLF
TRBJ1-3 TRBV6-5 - ASTGKPSGNTIY
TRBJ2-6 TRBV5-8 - ASSSGTGGDSGANVLT
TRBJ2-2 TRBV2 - ASRGQEGGELF
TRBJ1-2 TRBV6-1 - ASSDRNRGWANYGYT
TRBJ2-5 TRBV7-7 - ASSLASGGYQETQY
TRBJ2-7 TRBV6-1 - ASRRDRDSYEQY
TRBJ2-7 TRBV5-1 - ASSRDMPLDEQY